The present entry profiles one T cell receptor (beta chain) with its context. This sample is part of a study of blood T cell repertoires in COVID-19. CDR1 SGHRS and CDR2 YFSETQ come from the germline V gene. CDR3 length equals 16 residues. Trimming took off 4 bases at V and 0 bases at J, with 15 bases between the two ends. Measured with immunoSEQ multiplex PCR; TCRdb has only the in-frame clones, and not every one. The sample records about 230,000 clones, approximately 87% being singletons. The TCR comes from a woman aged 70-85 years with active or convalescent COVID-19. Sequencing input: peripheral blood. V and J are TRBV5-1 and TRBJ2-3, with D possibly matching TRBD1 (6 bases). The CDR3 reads CASSQQGPSSTDTQYF. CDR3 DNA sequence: TGCGCCAGCAGCCAACAGGGTCCATCTAGCACAGATACGCAGTATTTT.